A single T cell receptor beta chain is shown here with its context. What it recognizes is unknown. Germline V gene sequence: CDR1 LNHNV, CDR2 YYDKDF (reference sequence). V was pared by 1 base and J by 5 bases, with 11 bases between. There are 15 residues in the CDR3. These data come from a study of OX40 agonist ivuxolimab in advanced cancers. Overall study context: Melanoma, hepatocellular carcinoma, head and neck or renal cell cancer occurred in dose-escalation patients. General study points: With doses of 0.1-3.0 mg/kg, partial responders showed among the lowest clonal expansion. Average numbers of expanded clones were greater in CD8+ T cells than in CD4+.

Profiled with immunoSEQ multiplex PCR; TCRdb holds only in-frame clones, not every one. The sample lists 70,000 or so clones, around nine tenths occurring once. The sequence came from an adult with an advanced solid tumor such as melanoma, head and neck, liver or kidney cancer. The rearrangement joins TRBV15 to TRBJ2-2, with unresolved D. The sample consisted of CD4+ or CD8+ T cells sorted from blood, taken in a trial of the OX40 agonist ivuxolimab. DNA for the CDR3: TGTGCCACCAGCAGAGCCTTCTCCCTTACCGGGGAGCTGTTTTTT. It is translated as CATSRAFSLTGELFF.